What follows are 13 T cell receptor beta chains derived from one specimen sequenced in a study of cytomegalovirus exposure and HLA in healthy donors. Using immunoSEQ multiplex PCR, the repertoire was profiled, and TCRdb retains in-frame clones only, with some absent. The profile shows approximately 300,000 clones, 80% to 90% of them singletons. The sample was PBMCs. These receptor sequences come from a woman in her late teens or twenties in good health and CMV-seronegative.

CDR3: CASKGLPSASYEQYF. The CDR3 DNA reads as TGTGCCAGCAAGGGACTTCCCAGCGCGTCCTACGAGCAGTACTTC. The chain is built from TRBV2 and TRBJ2-7; D may be TRBD2 (6 bases). V was trimmed by 7 bases and J by 1 base, leaving 17 bases between them. The CDR3 spans 15 residues. Germline V CDR1 and CDR2: SNHLY, FYNNEI.

The V and J genes are TRBV28 and TRBJ2-7; 9 bases match TRBD2. The CDR3 sequence is 16 residues long. Trimming at V came to 4 bases and at J to 4 bases, leaving 11 bases not matched to a gene. Germline CDR1 MDHEN, CDR2 SYDVKM. The CDR3 loop is CASSSSIAGAPYEQYF. The DNA of the CDR3 is TGTGCCAGCAGTTCCTCGATAGCGGGAGCCCCTTACGAGCAGTACTTC.

The V call is TRBV5-6, the J call TRBJ1-2; a weak D match, TRBD1 (6 bases). V lost 5 bases, J lost 0 bases, and 11 bases lay in between. Germline assignment: CDR1 SGHDT and CDR2 YYEEEE. There are 14 residues in the CDR3. CDR3 nucleotide sequence: TGTGCCAGCAGATCAGGGACAACTAACTATGGCTACACCTTC. It specifies CASRSGTTNYGYTF.

The CDR3 region has the DNA TGTGCCAGCAGTTTTTCGACAGGGAACACTGAAGCTTTCTTT. Translation gives CASSFSTGNTEAFF. V and J are TRBV27 and TRBJ1-1; D perhaps matches TRBD1 (6 bases). Trimming left V 3 bases short and J 1 base short, with 9 bases between. CDR1 is MNHEY and CDR2 is SMNVEV in the germline V gene (reference sequence). The CDR3 spans 14 residues.

This rearrangement joins TRBV7-3 to TRBJ1-1; 10 bases agree with TRBD1. Germline-derived CDR1 and CDR2 are SGHTA and FQGTGA. The ends lost 5 bases at V and 5 bases at J; junction bases unmatched: 5. CDR3 size: 14 residues. The CDR3 reads CASSPTGGRTEAFF. The CDR3 DNA reads TGTGCCAGCAGCCCGACAGGGGGCAGGACTGAAGCTTTCTTT. Combining the CDR3 with reference TRBV7-3 and TRBJ1-1 gives the whole variable domain GAGVSQTPSNKVTEKGKYVELRCDPISGHTALYWYRQSLGQGPEFLIYFQGTGAADDSGLPNDRFFAVRPEGSVSTLKIQRTERGDSAVYLCASSPTGGRTEAFFGQGTRLTVV.

In nucleotides, the CDR3 is TGTGCCAGCAGCCGGACTAGCGGGACCAACGAGCAGTACTTC. Translating gives CASSRTSGTNEQYF. V is TRBV6-6 and J is TRBJ2-7; TRBD2 aligns across 12 bases. The germline V gene has CDR1 MNHNY and CDR2 SVGAGI (reference sequence). The CDR3 spans 14 residues. Germline trimming cut 6 bases from V and 5 bases from J; bases unmatched to any gene: 5.

The chain uses TRBV6-1 and TRBJ2-3; 8 positions agree with TRBD2. J lost 0 bases, V lost 1 base, and 6 bases had no gene match. The CDR3 runs 17 residues. Germline values: CDR1 MNHNS, CDR2 SASEGT. The CDR3 DNA is TGTGCCAGCAGTGAAGTTGGTAGCGGGGCTAGCACAGATACGCAGTATTTT. It encodes CASSEVGSGASTDTQYF.

V gene TRBV9 combines with J gene TRBJ2-1, with TRBD2 matching over 11 bases. This CDR3 is 16 amino acids long. V shed 3 bases and J 5 bases; nucleotides not matched to a gene: 7. Per germline, CDR1 SGDLS and CDR2 YYNGEE. DNA of the CDR3: TGTGCCAGCAGCGCCGAACTAGCGGGGGTGGACAATGAGCAGTTCTTC. Encoded protein: CASSAELAGVDNEQFF.

V is TRBV15 and J is TRBJ1-2; TRBD1 might be the D (5 bases). The germline CDR1 and CDR2 sequences are LNHNV and YYDKDF (reference sequence). The CDR3 runs 14 residues. V lost 0 bases and J lost 4, with 9 bases in between. The chain's CDR3 is CATSREGRVYGYTF. CDR3 sequence (DNA): TGTGCCACCAGCAGAGAGGGCAGGGTCTATGGCTACACCTTC.

The chain employs TRBV2 and TRBJ2-5; 7 bases are a match to TRBD2. Looked up from germline, CDR1 is SNHLY and CDR2 is FYNNEI. Losses at the gene ends were 6 bases for V and 4 bases for J; bases not matched to a gene: 11. The CDR3 extends over 15 amino acids. The CDR3 loop is CASRIYGASGETQYF. CDR3 DNA: TGTGCCAGCAGGATATACGGGGCTAGCGGAGAGACCCAGTACTTC.

CDR3 DNA: TGTGCCAGCAGTGATTGGGGGGTCGGGGTGTCCTATGGCTACACCTTC. Amino acid sequence: CASSDWGVGVSYGYTF. The chain joins TRBV6-1 to TRBJ1-2, with D maybe TRBD1 (5 bases). V lost 3 bases and J lost 4, with 18 bases in between. Germline CDR1 and CDR2: MNHNS and SASEGT. The CDR3 spans 16 residues.

This sequence joins TRBV6-7 and TRBJ2-7, with TRBD1 as a possible D gene (6 bases). TRBV6-7 is an open reading frame whose function is uncertain. This CDR3 has 11 amino acids. V was cut by 6 bases and J by 5 bases, with 8 bases left in between. The CDR3 loop is CASSHRDEQYF. CDR3 bases: TGTGCCAGCAGCCACAGGGACGAGCAGTACTTC.

The gene calls are TRBV25-1 and TRBJ1-1, with 7 bases matching TRBD1. CDR3 size: 15 residues. J lost 1 base, V lost 2 bases, and 4 bases had no gene match. CDR1 is MGHDK and CDR2 is SYGVNS in the germline V gene. The CDR3, as DNA: TGTGCCAGCAGTGAAATGACAGGGAAGAACACTGAAGCTTTCTTT. This gives the protein CASSEMTGKNTEAFF. The entire variable domain, with the rest obtained from reference TRBV25-1 and TRBJ1-1, is as follows: EADIYQTPRYLVIGTGKKITLECSQTMGHDKMYWYQQDPGMELHLIHYSYGVNSTEKGDLSSESTVSRIRTEHFPLTLESARPSHTSQYLCASSEMTGKNTEAFFGQGTRLTVV.